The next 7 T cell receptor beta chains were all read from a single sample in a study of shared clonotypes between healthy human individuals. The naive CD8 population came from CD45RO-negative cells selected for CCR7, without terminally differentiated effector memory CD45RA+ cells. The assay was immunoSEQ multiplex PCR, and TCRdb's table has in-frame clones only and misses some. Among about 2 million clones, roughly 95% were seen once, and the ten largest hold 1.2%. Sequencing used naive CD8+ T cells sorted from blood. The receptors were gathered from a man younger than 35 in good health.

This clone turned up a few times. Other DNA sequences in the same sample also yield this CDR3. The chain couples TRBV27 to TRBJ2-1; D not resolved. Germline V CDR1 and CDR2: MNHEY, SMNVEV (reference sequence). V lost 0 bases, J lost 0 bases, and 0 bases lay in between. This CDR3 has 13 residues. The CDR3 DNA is TGTGCCAGCAGTTTATCCTCCTACAATGAGCAGTTCTTC. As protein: CASSLSSYNEQFF.

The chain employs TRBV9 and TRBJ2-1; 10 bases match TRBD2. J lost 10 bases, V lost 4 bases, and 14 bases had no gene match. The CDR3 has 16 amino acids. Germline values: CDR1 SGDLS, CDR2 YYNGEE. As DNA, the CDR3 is TGTGCCAGCAGCCCATACGCAGCGGGAGGGGACCACGAGCAGTTCTTC. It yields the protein CASSPYAAGGDHEQFF.

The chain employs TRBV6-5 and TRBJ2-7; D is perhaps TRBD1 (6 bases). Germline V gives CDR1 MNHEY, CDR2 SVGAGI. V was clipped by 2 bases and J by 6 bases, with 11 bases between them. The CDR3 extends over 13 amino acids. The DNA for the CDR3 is TGTGCCAGCAGTTACCCACAGACAGGCGAGCAGTACTTC. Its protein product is CASSYPQTGEQYF.

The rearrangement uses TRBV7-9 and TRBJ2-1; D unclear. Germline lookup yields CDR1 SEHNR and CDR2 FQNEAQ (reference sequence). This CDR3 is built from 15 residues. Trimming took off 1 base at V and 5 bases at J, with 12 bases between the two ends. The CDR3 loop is CASSLGGPLDNEQFF. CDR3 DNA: TGTGCCAGCAGCTTAGGGGGTCCTTTAGACAATGAGCAGTTCTTC.

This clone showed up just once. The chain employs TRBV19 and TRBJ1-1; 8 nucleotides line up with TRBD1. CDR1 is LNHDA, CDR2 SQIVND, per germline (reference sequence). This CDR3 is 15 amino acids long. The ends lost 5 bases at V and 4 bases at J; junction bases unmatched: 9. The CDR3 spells CASSSTGGWSTEAFF. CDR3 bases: TGTGCCAGTAGTTCCACAGGGGGATGGTCCACTGAAGCTTTCTTT.

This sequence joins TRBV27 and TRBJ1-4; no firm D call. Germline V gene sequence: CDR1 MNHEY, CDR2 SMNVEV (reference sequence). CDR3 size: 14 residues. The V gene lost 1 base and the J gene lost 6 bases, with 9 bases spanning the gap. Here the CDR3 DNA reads TGTGCCAGCAGTTTATATGACGGGGATGAAAAACTGTTTTTT. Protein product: CASSLYDGDEKLFF.

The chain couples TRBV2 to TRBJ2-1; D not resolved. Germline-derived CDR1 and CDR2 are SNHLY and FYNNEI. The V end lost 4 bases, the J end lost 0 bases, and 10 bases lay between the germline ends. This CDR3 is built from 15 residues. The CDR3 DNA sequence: TGTGCCAGCAGTGGGGCAGGTGGCTCCTACAATGAGCAGTTCTTC. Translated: CASSGAGGSYNEQFF.